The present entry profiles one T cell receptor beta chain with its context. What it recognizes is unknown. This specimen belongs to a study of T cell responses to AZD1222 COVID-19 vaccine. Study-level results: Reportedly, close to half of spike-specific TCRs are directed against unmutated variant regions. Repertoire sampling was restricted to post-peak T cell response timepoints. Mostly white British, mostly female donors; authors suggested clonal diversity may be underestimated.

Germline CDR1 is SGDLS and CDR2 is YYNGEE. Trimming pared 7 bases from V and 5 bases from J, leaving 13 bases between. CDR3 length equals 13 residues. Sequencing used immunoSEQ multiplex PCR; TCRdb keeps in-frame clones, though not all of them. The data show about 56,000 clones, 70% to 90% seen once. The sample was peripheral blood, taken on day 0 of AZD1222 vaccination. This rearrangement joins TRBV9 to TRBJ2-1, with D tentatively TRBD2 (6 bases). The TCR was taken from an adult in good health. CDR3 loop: CASGGLRHNEQFF. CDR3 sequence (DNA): TGTGCCAGCGGGGGACTCCGCCACAATGAGCAGTTCTTC.